Listed here are 25 T cell receptor beta chains from one sample, sequenced in a study of brain metastases from non-small cell lung cancer (dated by TCRdb to the late 2010s). The method was the immunoSEQ multiplex PCR assay. The source is immuneACCESS, and TCRdb retained only in-frame sequences with V and J called. Part of the clones is not carried over; for the studies checked, unresolved V genes explain less than half of this, and the remainder is unexplained. The sample has 6,000 or so clones on record, 82% of them singletons. The ten largest make up under 8.5% of the sample. The sample consisted of primary lung tumor tissue. This sample's cell subset or site label indicates: primary lung tumor paired with brain metastasis. These receptors were collected from a donor aged 40 or older with non-small cell lung cancer.

On this clone: One end of the junction is discordant with germline, which a read error may explain. The CDR3 spells CASSDTGGSGANILTF. In DNA, the CDR3 is TGTGCCAGCAGTGACACAGGGGGCTCTGGGGCCAACATCCTGACTTTC. The V and J genes are TRBV6-4 and TRBJ2-6, with 9 bases fitting TRBD1. Per germline, CDR1 MRHNA and CDR2 SNTAGT. This CDR3 has 16 residues.

This clone was observed a handful of times. This chain links TRBV15 with TRBJ2-3; D is possibly TRBD1 (6 bases). The CDR3 spans 13 residues. Trimming left V 11 bases short and J 0 bases short, with 12 bases between. The V gene's germline CDR1 is LNHNV and CDR2 YYDKDF (reference sequence). The CDR3 sequence is CAAWTASTDTQYF. DNA of the CDR3: TGTGCCGCCTGGACAGCTAGCACAGATACGCAGTATTTT.

The chain employs TRBV24-1 and TRBJ1-2; possible D gene TRBD1, 6 bases. The V gene lost 7 bases and the J gene lost 1 base, with 9 bases spanning the gap. Per the germline V gene, CDR1 is KGHDR and CDR2 is SFDVKD. This CDR3 spans 13 amino acids. Here the CDR3 DNA reads TGTGCCACCAGCAGGACAGATAACTATGGCTACACCTTC. Its protein product is CATSRTDNYGYTF.

V usage is TRBV6-5 and J usage is TRBJ1-1; no definite D call. Trimming pared 2 bases from V and 9 bases from J, leaving 10 bases between. The CDR3 has 12 amino acids. CDR1 is MNHEY and CDR2 is SVGAGI in the germline V gene. The CDR3 loop reads CASSYPPGQAFF. The CDR3 DNA reads as TGTGCCAGCAGTTACCCACCGGGTCAAGCTTTCTTT.

This clone was counted a single time. The chain carries TRBV6-5 and TRBJ1-5; possibly TRBD1 for D (6 bases). The CDR3 is made up of 14 amino acids. The V end was cut by 8 bases, the J end by 4 bases, with 15 bases between. CDR1 is MNHEY, CDR2 SVGAGI, per germline. This chain's CDR3 is CASGLGGPNQPQHF. The DNA of the CDR3 is TGTGCCAGCGGTTTAGGGGGACCGAATCAGCCCCAGCATTTT.

With regard to this clone: Relative to the germline gene, one junction end is altered; a read error may explain this. The chain joins TRBV14 to TRBJ2-7; 8 positions match TRBD1. This CDR3 has 15 residues. CDR1 is SGHDN and CDR2 is FVKESK in the germline V gene. The CDR3: CASSQLSGGLRTSDF. The DNA of the CDR3 is TGTGCCAGCAGCCAATTATCAGGGGGCCTCCGGACTTCGGACTTC.

This clone was recorded a few times. This chain joins TRBV14 and TRBJ1-1; D gene uncertain. This CDR3 contains 13 residues. Trimming removed 0 bases at V and 4 bases at J, with 6 bases between. The V gene's germline CDR1 is SGHDN and CDR2 FVKESK. CDR3 in amino acids: CASSQELPTEAFF. The CDR3 DNA reads as TGTGCCAGCAGCCAAGAACTTCCCACTGAAGCTTTCTTT.

The rearrangement uses TRBV2 and TRBJ2-6; D not resolved. The V end was cut by 7 bases, the J end by 0 bases, with 13 bases between. Germline V gene data show CDR1 as SNHLY and CDR2 as FYNNEI. CDR3 length: 16 residues. In DNA form, the CDR3 reads TGTGCCAGCATAGAATCGGGCTTCTCTGGGGCCAACGTCCTGACTTTC. As protein: CASIESGFSGANVLTF.

This chain uses TRBV9 with TRBJ1-1; D is ambiguous. This CDR3 spans 15 amino acids. Between the trimmed V and J ends, which lost 0 bases and 1 base, there was a span of 10 bases. Germline V gene data show CDR1 as SGDLS and CDR2 as YYNGEE. The CDR3 nucleotides read TGTGCCAGCAGCGTAGGGAGAGGCCCGAACACTGAAGCTTTCTTT. Protein: CASSVGRGPNTEAFF. Full variable domain (outside the CDR3, taken from reference TRBV9 and TRBJ1-1): DSGVTQTPKHLITATGQRVTLRCSPRSGDLSVYWYQQSLDQGLQFLIQYYNGEERAKGNILERFSAQQFPDLHSELNLSSLELGDSALYFCASSVGRGPNTEAFFGQGTRLTVV.

This chain links TRBV15 with TRBJ1-5; D is ambiguous. The CDR3 covers 15 residues. Trimming removed 2 bases from V and 5 bases from J, with 13 bases in between. Germline assignment: CDR1 LNHNV and CDR2 YYDKDF (reference sequence). In nucleotides, the CDR3 is TGTGCCACCAGCAGACTCAGGAGCGCCTATCAGCCCCAGCATTTT. Residues: CATSRLRSAYQPQHF.

This chain connects TRBV20-1 to TRBJ2-7; weak D call: TRBD2 (5 bases). The CDR3 has 12 amino acids. The V end was cut by 3 bases, the J end by 1 base, with 7 bases between. Germline CDR1 is DFQATT and CDR2 is SNEGSKA (reference sequence). DNA of the CDR3: TGCAGTGCTAGTCGGGGTTCCTACGAGCAGTACTTC. It codes for CSASRGSYEQYF.

The rearrangement joins TRBV28 to TRBJ1-2; 9 nucleotides match TRBD1. The CDR3 covers 15 residues. After removal of 5 bases from V and 3 bases from J, the junction contained 7 bases not matched to a gene. Per the germline V gene, CDR1 is MDHEN and CDR2 is SYDVKM. Here the CDR3 DNA reads TGTGCCAGCAGTAATAACAGGGGGCACGACTATGGCTACACCTTC. It yields the protein CASSNNRGHDYGYTF.

This clone was observed a handful of times. V usage is TRBV28 and J usage is TRBJ1-5; D possibly corresponds to TRBD1 (6 bases). Trimming stripped 1 base from V and 1 base from J, with 17 bases between. The germline V gene has CDR1 MDHEN and CDR2 SYDVKM. This CDR3 is built from 18 residues. This CDR3 reads CASSLLGGQGISNQPQHF. The CDR3, as DNA: TGTGCCAGCAGTTTATTGGGGGGGCAAGGGATAAGCAATCAGCCCCAGCATTTT.

The CDR3 nucleotides are TGTGCCAGTAGTACGGGGACAGGGATGTGGTATGGCTACACCTTC. It specifies CASSTGTGMWYGYTF. The chain carries TRBV19 and TRBJ1-2; 9 bases are a match to TRBD1. This CDR3 is 15 amino acids long. CDR1 and CDR2 from the germline V gene are LNHDA and SQIVND (reference sequence). Unmatched junction bases numbered 8, after V lost 4 bases and J lost 5 bases.

V is TRBV30 and J is TRBJ1-2, with D unclear. Germline CDR1 and CDR2: GTSNPN and SVGIG (reference sequence). V shed 2 bases and J shed 6 bases, with 7 bases lying between them. This CDR3 contains 11 residues. CDR3 region: CAWSPGDGYTF. The CDR3 nucleotides read TGTGCCTGGAGTCCCGGGGATGGCTACACCTTC.

The chain employs TRBV9 and TRBJ2-7; D not certain. This CDR3 is built from 15 residues. Deletions cut 0 bases from V and 3 bases from J, with 13 bases between. The germline V gene encodes CDR1 SGDLS and CDR2 YYNGEE. CDR3 DNA: TGTGCCAGCAGCGTAGGGGGTTCTCCCATCTACGAGCAGTACTTC. Its protein product is CASSVGGSPIYEQYF.

The genes are TRBV7-2 and TRBJ2-7, with 7 bases fitting TRBD1. From germline, CDR1 is SGHTA and CDR2 FQGNSA. The CDR3 is 14 residues long. V gave up 5 bases and J gave up 3 bases; unmatched junction bases: 7. The CDR3 nucleotides read TGTGCCAGCAGCCCGGGACAGCGAATCTACGAGCAGTACTTC. This sequence encodes CASSPGQRIYEQYF. Looking up the rest from reference TRBV7-2 and TRBJ2-7 gives the full variable domain: GAGVSQSPSNKVTEKGKDVELRCDPISGHTALYWYRQSLGQGLEFLIYFQGNSAPDKSGLPSDRFSAERTGGSVSTLTIQRTQQEDSAVYLCASSPGQRIYEQYFGPGTRLTVT.

The chain uses TRBV18 and TRBJ1-2; the D gene is possibly TRBD1 (5 bases). This CDR3 is 14 amino acids long. In germline, CDR1 is KGHSH, CDR2 LQKENI. V shed 1 base and J shed 7 bases, with 13 bases lying between them. The CDR3 DNA sequence: TGTGCCAGCTCACCACAGGGGTCCACTAGTGGCTACACCTTC. Protein: CASSPQGSTSGYTF.

This clone turned up a few times. The rearrangement uses TRBV7-2 and TRBJ1-1, with D hard to call. Trimming removed 1 base from V and 1 base from J, with 7 bases in between. The CDR3 has 14 amino acids. Germline V gives CDR1 SGHTA, CDR2 FQGNSA. CDR3 sequence (DNA): TGTGCCAGCAGCTTAGAAACGGCGAACACTGAAGCTTTCTTT. Its protein product is CASSLETANTEAFF.

CDR3 in amino acids: CASSGSGDGYTF. For the CDR3, the DNA is TGTGCCAGCTCAGGCTCCGGGGATGGCTACACCTTC. The chain employs TRBV18 and TRBJ1-2; D is uncertain. CDR1 is KGHSH, CDR2 LQKENI, per germline. Trimming took 5 bases from V and 6 from J, leaving 10 bases between them. The CDR3 consists of 12 residues. The variable domain in full, completed from reference TRBV18 and TRBJ1-2, reads NAGVMQNPRHLVRRRGQEARLRCSPMKGHSHVYWYRQLPEEGLKFMVYLQKENIIDESGMPKERFSAEFPKEGPSILRIQQVVRGDSAAYFCASSGSGDGYTFGSGTRLTVV.

V is TRBV14 and J is TRBJ2-6; D perhaps matches TRBD1 (6 bases). Germline assignment: CDR1 SGHDN and CDR2 FVKESK. V was cut by 6 bases and J by 2 bases, with 11 bases left in between. This CDR3 has 15 amino acids. Here the CDR3 DNA reads TGTGCCAGCAGGGCTACAGGGACTGGGGCCAACGTCCTGACTTTC. It yields the protein CASRATGTGANVLTF.

The rearrangement joins TRBV6-6 to TRBJ2-1; D is perhaps TRBD2 (6 bases). Trimming pared 7 bases from V and 6 bases from J, leaving 16 bases between. The germline CDR1 and CDR2 sequences are MNHNY and SVGAGI (reference sequence). The CDR3 loop spans 14 amino acids. CDR3 loop: CASTLLAGINEQFF. The CDR3, as DNA: TGTGCCAGCACCCTACTGGCGGGGATCAATGAGCAGTTCTTC.

In regard to this clone: The sample carries other DNA sequences with the same CDR3. This chain joins TRBV6-1 and TRBJ2-1; D is ambiguous. This CDR3 is 16 amino acids long. V was pared by 3 bases and J by 12 bases, with 24 bases between. Germline-derived CDR1 and CDR2 are MNHNS and SASEGT. Written as DNA, the CDR3 is TGTGCCAGCAGTGATGGAGACGGGCCAACTGATAGAGGGCAGTTCTTC. Protein product: CASSDGDGPTDRGQFF.

The genes are TRBV4-2 and TRBJ2-5; tentative D call: TRBD2 (5 bases). CDR3 length equals 14 residues. Germline CDR1 and CDR2: LGHNA and YNFKEQ. The ends were cut back, 2 bases at V and 5 bases at J, with 12 bases in the middle. CDR3 loop: CASSQQVGGETQYF. CDR3 DNA sequence: TGTGCCAGCAGCCAACAAGTCGGAGGTGAGACCCAGTACTTC.

This chain uses TRBV7-9 with TRBJ1-1, with D perhaps matching TRBD1 (6 bases). Between the trimmed V and J ends, which lost 4 bases and 8 bases, there was a span of 11 bases. The CDR3 is 12 residues long. The V gene's germline CDR1 is SEHNR and CDR2 FQNEAQ (reference sequence). CDR3 nucleotide sequence: TGTGCCAGCAGCTCTCGGACAGAAGAAGCTTTCTTT. This sequence encodes CASSSRTEEAFF.